The present entry profiles one T cell receptor (beta chain) with its context. How the authors handled the data: For nucleated cells, counts were estimated from reference gene primer amplification. This table comes from immunoSEQ multiplex PCR, and its TCRdb copy is limited to in-frame clones, with some not included. V and J calls plus clone size are reproduced from that table; the DNA served to infer D and trimming. Here the sample spans 200,000 to 250,000 clones, 86% being singletons. The sample comes from a study of blood T cell repertoires in COVID-19. Across the whole study: The analysed material was cDNA or gDNA that came from T cells, B-cell-depleted T cells, or PBMCs.

Germline loops: CDR1 LNHDA, CDR2 SQIVND (reference sequence). CDR3 length: 18 amino acids. Trimming pared 5 bases from V and 0 bases from J, leaving 17 bases between. The chain has TRBV19 and TRBJ1-6, with TRBD1 as a possible D gene (6 bases). This TCR was recovered from a woman in her sixties who had recovered from COVID-19. Sequenced material: peripheral blood. DNA for the CDR3: TGTGCCAGTAGTGGGGCCACAGGGACGATCTCCTATAATTCACCCCTCCACTTT. This gives the protein CASSGATGTISYNSPLHF.